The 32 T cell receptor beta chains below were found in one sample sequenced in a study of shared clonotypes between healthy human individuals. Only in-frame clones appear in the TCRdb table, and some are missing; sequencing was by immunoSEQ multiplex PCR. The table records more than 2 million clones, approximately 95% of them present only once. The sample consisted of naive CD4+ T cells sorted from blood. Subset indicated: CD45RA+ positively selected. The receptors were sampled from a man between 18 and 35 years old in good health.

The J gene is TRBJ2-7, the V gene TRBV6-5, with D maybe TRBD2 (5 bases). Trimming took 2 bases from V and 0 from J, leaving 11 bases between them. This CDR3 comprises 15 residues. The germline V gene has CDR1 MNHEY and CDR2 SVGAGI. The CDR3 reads CASSYASGLSYEQYF. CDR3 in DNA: TGTGCCAGCAGTTACGCCTCCGGACTCTCCTACGAGCAGTACTTC.

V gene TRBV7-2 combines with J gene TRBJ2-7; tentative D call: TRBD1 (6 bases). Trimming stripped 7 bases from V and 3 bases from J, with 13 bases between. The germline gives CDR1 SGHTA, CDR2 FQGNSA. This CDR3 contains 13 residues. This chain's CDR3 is CASTVQGGYEQYF. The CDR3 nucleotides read TGTGCCAGCACCGTACAGGGCGGCTACGAGCAGTACTTC.

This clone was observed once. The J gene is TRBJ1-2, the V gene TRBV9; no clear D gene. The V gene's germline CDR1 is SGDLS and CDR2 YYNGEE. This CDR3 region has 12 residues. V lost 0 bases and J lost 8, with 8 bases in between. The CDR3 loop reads CASSVVGYGYTF. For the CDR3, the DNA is TGTGCCAGCAGCGTAGTCGGGTACGGCTACACCTTC.

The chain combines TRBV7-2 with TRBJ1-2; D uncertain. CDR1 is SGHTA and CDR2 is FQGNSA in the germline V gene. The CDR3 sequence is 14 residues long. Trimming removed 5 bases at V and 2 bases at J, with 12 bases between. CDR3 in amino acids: CASSPEAGNYGYTF. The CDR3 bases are TGTGCCAGCAGCCCAGAGGCCGGAAACTATGGCTACACCTTC.

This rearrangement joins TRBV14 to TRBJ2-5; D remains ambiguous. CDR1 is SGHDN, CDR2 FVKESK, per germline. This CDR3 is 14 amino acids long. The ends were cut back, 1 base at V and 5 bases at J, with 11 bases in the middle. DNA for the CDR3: TGTGCCAGCAGCCAAGGATTTCCCGGGGAGACCCAGTACTTC. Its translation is CASSQGFPGETQYF.

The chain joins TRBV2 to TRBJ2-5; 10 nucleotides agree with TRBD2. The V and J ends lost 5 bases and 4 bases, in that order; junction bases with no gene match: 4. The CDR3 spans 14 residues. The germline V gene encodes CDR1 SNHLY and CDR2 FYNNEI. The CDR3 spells CASSQGLARETQYF. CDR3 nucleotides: TGTGCCAGCAGTCAGGGACTAGCGCGAGAGACCCAGTACTTC.

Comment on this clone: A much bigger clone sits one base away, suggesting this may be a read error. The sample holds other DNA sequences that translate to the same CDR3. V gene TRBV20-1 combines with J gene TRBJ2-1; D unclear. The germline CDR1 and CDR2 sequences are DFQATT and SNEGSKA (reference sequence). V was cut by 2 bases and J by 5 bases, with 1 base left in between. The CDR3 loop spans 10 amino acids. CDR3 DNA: TGCAGTGCTAGAAACAATGAGCAGTTCTTC. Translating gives CSARNNEQFF.

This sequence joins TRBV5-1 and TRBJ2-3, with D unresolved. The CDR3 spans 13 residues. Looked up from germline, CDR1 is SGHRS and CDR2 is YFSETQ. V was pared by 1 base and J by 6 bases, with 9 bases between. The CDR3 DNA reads TGCGCCAGCAGCTTGAGGAGTGTCGATACGCAGTATTTT. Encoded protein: CASSLRSVDTQYF.

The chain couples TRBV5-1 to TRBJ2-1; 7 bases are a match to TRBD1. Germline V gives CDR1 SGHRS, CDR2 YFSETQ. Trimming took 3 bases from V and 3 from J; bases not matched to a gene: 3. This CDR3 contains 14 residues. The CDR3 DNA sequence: TGCGCCAGCAGCTCAAGACAGGGCTACAATGAGCAGTTCTTC. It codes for CASSSRQGYNEQFF.

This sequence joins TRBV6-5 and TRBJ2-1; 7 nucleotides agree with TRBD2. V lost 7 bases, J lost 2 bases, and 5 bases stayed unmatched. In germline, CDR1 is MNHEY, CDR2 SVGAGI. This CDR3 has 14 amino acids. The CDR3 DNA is TGTGCCAGCACCTCTAGCGGACCCTACAATGAGCAGTTCTTC. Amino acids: CASTSSGPYNEQFF.

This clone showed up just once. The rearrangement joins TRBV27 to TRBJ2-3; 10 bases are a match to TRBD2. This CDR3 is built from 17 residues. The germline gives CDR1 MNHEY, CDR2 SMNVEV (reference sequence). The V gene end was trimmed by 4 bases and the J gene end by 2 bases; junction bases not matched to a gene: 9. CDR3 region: CASSYLAGVGATDTQYF. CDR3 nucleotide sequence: TGTGCCAGCAGTTATCTAGCGGGAGTTGGGGCCACAGATACGCAGTATTTT.

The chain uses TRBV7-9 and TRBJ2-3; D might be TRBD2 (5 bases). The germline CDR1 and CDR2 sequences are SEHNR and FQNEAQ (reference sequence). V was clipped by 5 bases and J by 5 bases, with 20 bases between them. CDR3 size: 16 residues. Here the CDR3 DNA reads TGTGCCAGCAGCCCCTTCTTTGAGGGAACCCAAGATACGCAGTATTTT. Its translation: CASSPFFEGTQDTQYF.

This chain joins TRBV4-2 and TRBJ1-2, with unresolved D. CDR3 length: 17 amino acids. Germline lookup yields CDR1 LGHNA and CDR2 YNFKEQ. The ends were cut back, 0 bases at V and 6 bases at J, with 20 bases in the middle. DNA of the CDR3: TGTGCCAGCAGCCAAGAAGGGAGCGGATGGGTGTTGGATGGCTACACCTTC. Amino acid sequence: CASSQEGSGWVLDGYTF.

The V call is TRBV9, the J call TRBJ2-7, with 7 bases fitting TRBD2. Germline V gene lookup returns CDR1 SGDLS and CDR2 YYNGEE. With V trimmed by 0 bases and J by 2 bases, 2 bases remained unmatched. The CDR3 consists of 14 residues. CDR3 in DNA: TGTGCCAGCAGCGTAGGACGGGGGGCCTACGAGCAGTACTTC. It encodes CASSVGRGAYEQYF.

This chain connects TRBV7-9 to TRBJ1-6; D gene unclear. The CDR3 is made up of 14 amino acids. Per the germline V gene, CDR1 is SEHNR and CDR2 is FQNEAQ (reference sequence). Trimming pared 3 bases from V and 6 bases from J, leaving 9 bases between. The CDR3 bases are TGTGCCAGCAGCTTTCACGGGCTTAATTCACCCCTCCACTTT. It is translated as CASSFHGLNSPLHF.

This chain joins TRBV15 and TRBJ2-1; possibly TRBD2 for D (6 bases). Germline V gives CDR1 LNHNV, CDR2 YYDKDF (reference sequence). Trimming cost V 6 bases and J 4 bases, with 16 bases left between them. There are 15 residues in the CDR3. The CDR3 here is CATREGLGPYNEQFF. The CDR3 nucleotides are TGTGCCACCAGGGAGGGACTCGGCCCTTACAATGAGCAGTTCTTC. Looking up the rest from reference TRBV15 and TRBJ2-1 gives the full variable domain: DAMVIQNPRYQVTQFGKPVTLSCSQTLNHNVMYWYQQKSSQAPKLLFHYYDKDFNNEADTPDNFQSRRPNTSFCFLDIRSPGLGDTAMYLCATREGLGPYNEQFFGPGTRLTVL.

The CDR3 is CASSKASGTDTQYF. For the CDR3, the DNA is TGCGCCAGCAGCAAGGCTAGCGGCACAGATACGCAGTATTTT. The chain joins TRBV5-1 to TRBJ2-3; perhaps TRBD2 as D (6 bases). Looked up from germline, CDR1 is SGHRS and CDR2 is YFSETQ. CDR3 size: 14 residues. V was shortened by 4 bases and J by 1 base, with 10 bases between the two germline ends.

CDR3 sequence reads: CATSRGDGSYNSPLHF. The CDR3, as DNA: TGTGCCACCAGCAGAGGGGACGGGTCCTATAATTCACCCCTCCACTTT. This sequence joins TRBV15 and TRBJ1-6, with D possibly TRBD1 on 5 matching bases. Germline loops: CDR1 LNHNV, CDR2 YYDKDF (reference sequence). The V end was cut by 1 base, the J end by 1 base, with 8 bases between. This CDR3 has 16 amino acids.

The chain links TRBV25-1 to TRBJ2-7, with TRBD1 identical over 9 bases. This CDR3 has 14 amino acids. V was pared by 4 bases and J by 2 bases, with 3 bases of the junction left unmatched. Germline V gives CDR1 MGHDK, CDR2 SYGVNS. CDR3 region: CASSGGTGTYEQYF. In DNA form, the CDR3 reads TGTGCCAGCAGTGGAGGGACAGGGACCTACGAGCAGTACTTC.

The chain's CDR3 is CASSRPLAGLHEQYF. For the CDR3, the DNA is TGTGCCAGCAGTCGGCCCCTAGCGGGATTGCACGAGCAGTACTTC. The V gene is TRBV6-5, the J gene TRBJ2-7, with 9 bases fitting TRBD2. CDR3 length equals 15 residues. J lost 5 bases, V lost 5 bases, and 10 bases had no gene match. Germline CDR1 MNHEY, CDR2 SVGAGI.

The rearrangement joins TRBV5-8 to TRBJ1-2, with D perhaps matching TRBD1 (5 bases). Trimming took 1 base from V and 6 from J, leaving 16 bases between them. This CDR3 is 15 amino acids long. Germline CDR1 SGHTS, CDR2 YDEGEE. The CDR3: CASSLLVREKDGYTF. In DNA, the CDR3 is TGTGCCAGCAGCTTGTTGGTCAGGGAGAAGGATGGCTACACCTTC.

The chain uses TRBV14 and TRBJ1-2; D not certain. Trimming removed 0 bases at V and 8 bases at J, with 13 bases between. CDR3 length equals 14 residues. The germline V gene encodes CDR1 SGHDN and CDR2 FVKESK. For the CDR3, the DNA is TGTGCCAGCAGCCAAGATCGGGCCCTGGAGGGCTACACCTTC. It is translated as CASSQDRALEGYTF.

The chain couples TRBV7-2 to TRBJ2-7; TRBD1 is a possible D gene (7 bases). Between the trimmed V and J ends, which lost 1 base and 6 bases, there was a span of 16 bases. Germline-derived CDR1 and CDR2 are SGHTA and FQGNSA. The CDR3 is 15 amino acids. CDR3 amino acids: CASSLGRGRGSEQYF. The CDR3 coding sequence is TGTGCCAGCAGCTTAGGGCGGGGCAGGGGGAGCGAGCAGTACTTC.

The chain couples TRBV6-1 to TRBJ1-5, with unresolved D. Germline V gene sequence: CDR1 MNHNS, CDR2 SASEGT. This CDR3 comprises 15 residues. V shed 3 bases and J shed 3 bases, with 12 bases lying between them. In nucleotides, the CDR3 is TGTGCCAGCAGTGACGGTCAGGCTTTCAATCAGCCCCAGCATTTT. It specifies CASSDGQAFNQPQHF.

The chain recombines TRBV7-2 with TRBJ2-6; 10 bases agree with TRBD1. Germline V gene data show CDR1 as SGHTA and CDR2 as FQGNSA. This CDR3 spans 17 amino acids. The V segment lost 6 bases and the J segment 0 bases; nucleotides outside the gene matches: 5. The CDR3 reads CASRLGQGFSGANVLTF. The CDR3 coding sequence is TGTGCCAGCAGGTTGGGACAGGGGTTCTCTGGGGCCAACGTCCTGACTTTC.

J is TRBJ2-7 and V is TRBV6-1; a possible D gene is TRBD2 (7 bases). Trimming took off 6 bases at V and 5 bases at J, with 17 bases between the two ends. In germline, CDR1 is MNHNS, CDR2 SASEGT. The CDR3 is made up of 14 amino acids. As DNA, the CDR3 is TGTGCCAGCAGGACGGGGGGCCTAGTCAACGAGCAGTACTTC. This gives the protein CASRTGGLVNEQYF.

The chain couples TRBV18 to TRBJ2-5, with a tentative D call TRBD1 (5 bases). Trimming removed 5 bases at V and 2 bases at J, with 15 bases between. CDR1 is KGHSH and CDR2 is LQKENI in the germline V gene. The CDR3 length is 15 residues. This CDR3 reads CASSSYTSGQETQYF. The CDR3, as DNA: TGTGCCAGCTCATCATACACCTCAGGGCAAGAGACCCAGTACTTC. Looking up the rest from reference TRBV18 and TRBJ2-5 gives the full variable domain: NAGVMQNPRHLVRRRGQEARLRCSPMKGHSHVYWYRQLPEEGLKFMVYLQKENIIDESGMPKERFSAEFPKEGPSILRIQQVVRGDSAAYFCASSSYTSGQETQYFGPGTRLLVL.

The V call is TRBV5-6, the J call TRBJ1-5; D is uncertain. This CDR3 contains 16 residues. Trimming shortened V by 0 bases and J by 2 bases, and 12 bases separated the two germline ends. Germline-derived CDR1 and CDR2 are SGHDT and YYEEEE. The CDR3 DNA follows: TGTGCCAGCAGCTTGGGAGGGAGGCAGGGCAATCAGCCCCAGCATTTT. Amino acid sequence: CASSLGGRQGNQPQHF.

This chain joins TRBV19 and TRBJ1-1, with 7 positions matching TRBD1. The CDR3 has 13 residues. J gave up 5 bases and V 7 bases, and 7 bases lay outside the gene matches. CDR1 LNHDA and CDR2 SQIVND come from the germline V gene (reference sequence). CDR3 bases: TGTGCCAGTAATCTGGGGGGACAGACTGAAGCTTTCTTT. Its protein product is CASNLGGQTEAFF.

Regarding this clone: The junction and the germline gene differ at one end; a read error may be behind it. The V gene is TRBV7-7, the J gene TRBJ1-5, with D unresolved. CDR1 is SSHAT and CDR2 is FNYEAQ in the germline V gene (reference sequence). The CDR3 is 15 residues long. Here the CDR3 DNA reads TGTGCTAGCAGCTTAGTACAGCCTAGCAATCAGCCCCAGCATTTT. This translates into CASSLVQPSNQPQHF.

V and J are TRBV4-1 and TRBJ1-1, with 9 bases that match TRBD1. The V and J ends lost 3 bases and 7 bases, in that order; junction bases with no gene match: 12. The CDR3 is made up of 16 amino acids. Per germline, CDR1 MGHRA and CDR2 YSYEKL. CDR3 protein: CASSHTGGGERSEAFF. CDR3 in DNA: TGCGCCAGCAGCCACACAGGGGGCGGAGAACGGAGTGAAGCTTTCTTT.

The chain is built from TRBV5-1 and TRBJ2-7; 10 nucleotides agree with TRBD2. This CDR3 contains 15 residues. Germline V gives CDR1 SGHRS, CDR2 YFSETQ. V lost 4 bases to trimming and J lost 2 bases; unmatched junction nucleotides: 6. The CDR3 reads CASSATGTSAYEQYF. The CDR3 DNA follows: TGCGCCAGCAGCGCTACCGGGACTAGCGCCTACGAGCAGTACTTC.